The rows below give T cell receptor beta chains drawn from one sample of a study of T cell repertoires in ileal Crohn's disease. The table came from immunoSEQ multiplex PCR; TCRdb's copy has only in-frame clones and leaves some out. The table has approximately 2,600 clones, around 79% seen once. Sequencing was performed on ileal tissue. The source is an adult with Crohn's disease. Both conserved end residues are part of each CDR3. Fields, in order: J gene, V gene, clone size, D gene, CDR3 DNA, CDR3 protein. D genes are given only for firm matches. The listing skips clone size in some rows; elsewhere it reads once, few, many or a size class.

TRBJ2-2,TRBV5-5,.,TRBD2,TGTGCCAGCAGCTATGAACCGCCGAGGGCGGGAGGGGTCGCCGGGGAGCTGTTTTTT,CASSYEPPRAGGVAGELFF
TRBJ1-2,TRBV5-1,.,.,TGCGCCAGCAGCTTGGAAAACATTTATGGCTACACCTTC,CASSLENIYGYTF
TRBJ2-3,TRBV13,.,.,TGTGCCAGCAGCCCCTACCGGGACTTGATAAGCACAGATACGCAGTATTTT,CASSPYRDLISTDTQYF
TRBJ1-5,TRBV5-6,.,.,TGTGCCAGCAGCCGGCGGGGGCATAGAAGCAATCAGCCCCAGCATTTT,CASSRRGHRSNQPQHF
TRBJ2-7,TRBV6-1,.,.,TGTGCCAGCAGTGAAAGGATGGGGGGGCCCTACGAGCAGTACTTC,CASSERMGGPYEQYF
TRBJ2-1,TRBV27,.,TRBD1,TGTGCCAGCAGTAACCGGGACAGGGTGCAGTTCTTC,CASSNRDRVQFF
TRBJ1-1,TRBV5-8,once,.,TGTGCCAGCAGGGAGAGACCCGGAATTGCTTTCTTT,CASRERPGIAFF
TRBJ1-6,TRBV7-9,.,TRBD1,TGTGCCAGCAGCGTTCCGGGACAGGGCGTAAATTCACCCCTCCACTTT,CASSVPGQGVNSPLHF
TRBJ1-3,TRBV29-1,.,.,TGCAGCGTTCTGTCAGGGGATGGAAACACCATATATTTT,CSVLSGDGNTIYF
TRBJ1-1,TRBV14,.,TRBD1,TGTGCCAGCAGCCACAGAGGGACAGGTCGTATAGGAGCTTTCTTT,CASSHRGTGRIGAFF
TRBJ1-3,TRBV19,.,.,TGTGCCAGTATCGGGGGGAGATCGGTAAACACCATATATTTT,CASIGGRSVNTIYF
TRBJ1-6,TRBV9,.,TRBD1,TGTGCCAGCAGCGTAGTCCCGGGACAGGGAGCTTCACCCCTCCACTTT,CASSVVPGQGASPLHF
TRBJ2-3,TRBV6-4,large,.,TGTGCCAGCAGTGACTCGGGGGGGGCCACAGATACGCAGTATTTT,CASSDSGGATDTQYF
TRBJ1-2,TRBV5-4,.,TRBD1,TGTGCCAGCAGCCGACAGGGCGTTAACTATGGCTACACCTTC,CASSRQGVNYGYTF
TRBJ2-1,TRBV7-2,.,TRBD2,TGTGCCAGCAGCTTAGAGGGATCGGCTTACGGGAGGCCACAGTTCTTC,CASSLEGSAYGRPQFF
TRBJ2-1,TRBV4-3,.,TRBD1,TGCGCCAGCAGCCAAAACAGGGGCAACAATGAGCAGTTCTTC,CASSQNRGNNEQFF
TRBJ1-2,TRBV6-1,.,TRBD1,TGTGCCAGCAGTGACACAGGGGGCACCAACTATGGCTACACCTTC,CASSDTGGTNYGYTF
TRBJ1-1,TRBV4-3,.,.,TGCGCCAGCAGCCCGGGACTTTCGAACACTGAAGCTTTCTTT,CASSPGLSNTEAFF
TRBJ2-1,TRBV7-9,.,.,TGTGCCAGCAGCCAGCCGGGGAGCGGCAATGAGCAGTTCTTC,CASSQPGSGNEQFF
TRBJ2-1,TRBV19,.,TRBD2,TGTGCCAGTAGTCCATACCTAGCGGGAGGTCTCGATGAGCAGTTCTTC,CASSPYLAGGLDEQFF
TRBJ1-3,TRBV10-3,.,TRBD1,TGTGCCATCAGGGACAGGGTGGAAGGAAACACCATATATTTT,CAIRDRVEGNTIYF
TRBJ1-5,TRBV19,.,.,TGTGCCAGTAGTATAGATGCTGCGCAGGTTAATCAGCCCCAGCATTTT,CASSIDAAQVNQPQHF
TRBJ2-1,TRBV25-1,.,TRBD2,TGTGCCAGCAGGGGACGGACTAGCAGCTACAATGAGCAGTTCTTC,CASRGRTSSYNEQFF
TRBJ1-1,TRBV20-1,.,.,TGCAGTGCTAGTCAAGACAGAGAAGCTTTCTTT,CSASQDREAFF
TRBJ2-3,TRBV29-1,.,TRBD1,TGCAGCGTAAAACAGGGGGGTTTGACAGATACGCAGTATTTT,CSVKQGGLTDTQYF
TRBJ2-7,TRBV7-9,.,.,TGTGCCAGCAGGGACAGACGCTACGAGCAGTACTTC,CASRDRRYEQYF
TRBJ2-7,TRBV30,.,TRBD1,TGTGCCTGGAGCCCGGGACAGGGACGGAACGAGCAGTACTTC,CAWSPGQGRNEQYF
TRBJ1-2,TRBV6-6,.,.,TGTGCCAGCAGTTCCTATCGGACTAATGGCTACACCTTC,CASSSYRTNGYTF
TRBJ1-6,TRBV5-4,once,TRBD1,TGTGCCAGCAGCTTGGACAGGGGGCGCTTTTCACCCCTCCACTTT,CASSLDRGRFSPLHF
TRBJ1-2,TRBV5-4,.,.,TGTGCCAGCAGCTTGAGACAGGTGATAACTACAGCTAACTATGGCTACACCTTC,CASSLRQVITTANYGYTF
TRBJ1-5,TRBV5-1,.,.,TGCGCCAGCAGCTTGGCGGGGGAGGGTCAGCCCCAGCATTTT,CASSLAGEGQPQHF
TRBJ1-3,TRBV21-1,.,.,TGTGCCAGCAGCAAAGGAGGCTCTGGAAACACCATATATTTT,CASSKGGSGNTIYF
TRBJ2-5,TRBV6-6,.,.,TGTGCCAGCAGTTCGTACGGAGAAGAGACCCAGTACTTC,CASSSYGEETQYF
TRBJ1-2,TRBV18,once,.,TGTGCCAGCTCACCTCAGTATTCAGGGGAACGTGGCTACACCTTC,CASSPQYSGERGYTF
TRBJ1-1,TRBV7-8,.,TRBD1,TGTGCCAGCAGCAGACAGGGGTCGAGCACTGAAGCTTTCTTT,CASSRQGSSTEAFF
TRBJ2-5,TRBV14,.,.,TGTGCCAGCAGCCAAGGGGCCCTGGGCAGGGAGACCCAGTACTTC,CASSQGALGRETQYF
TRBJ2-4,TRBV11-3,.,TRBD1,TGTGCCAGCAGCGACAGGGTCTTTTCCGAAAACATTCAGTACTTC,CASSDRVFSENIQYF
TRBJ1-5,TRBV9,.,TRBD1,TGTGCCAGCAGCGCCGAGGGGGCGGATGGTGTACCCCAGCATTTT,CASSAEGADGVPQHF
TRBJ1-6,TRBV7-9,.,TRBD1,TGTGCCAGCAGCTCCACGACAGGGGTACGTTCACCCCTCCACTTT,CASSSTTGVRSPLHF
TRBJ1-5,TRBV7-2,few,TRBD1,TGTGCCAGCAGCTTAGACAGGGGCCACAATCAGCCCCAGCATTTT,CASSLDRGHNQPQHF
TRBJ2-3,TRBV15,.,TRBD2,TGTGCGACGGCTGGTCAAGCGGGGGGGTCAGATACGCAGTATTTT,CATAGQAGGSDTQYF
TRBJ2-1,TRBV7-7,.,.,TGTGCTAGCAGTTATAGCTGGCTAGATGAGAATGAGCAGTTCTTC,CASSYSWLDENEQFF
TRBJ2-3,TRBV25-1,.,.,TGTGCCAGCAGTAAGGTCTTCGGGGACAAGGGTGGGTCAGATACGCAGTATTTT,CASSKVFGDKGGSDTQYF
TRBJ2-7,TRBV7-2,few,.,TGTGCCAGCAGCTTTACCCAGGGTGGGTACGAGCAGTACTTC,CASSFTQGGYEQYF
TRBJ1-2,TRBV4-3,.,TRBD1,TGCGCCAGCAGCCAGAGGCAGGGGGATGGCTACACCTTC,CASSQRQGDGYTF
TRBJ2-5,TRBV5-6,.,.,TGTGCCAGCAGCTTCTCGCTAGAAGAGACCCAGTACTTC,CASSFSLEETQYF
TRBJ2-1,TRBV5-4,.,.,TGTGCCAGCAGCCGACGAGCGGCTACCTACAATGAGCAGTTCTTC,CASSRRAATYNEQFF
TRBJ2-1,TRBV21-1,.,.,TGTGCCAGCACCGACAACGCCGCCCGTCGCAATGAGCAGTTCTTC,CASTDNAARRNEQFF
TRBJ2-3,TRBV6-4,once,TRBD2,TGTGCCAGCAGTGCGGGAGGGAGCACAGATACGCAGTATTTT,CASSAGGSTDTQYF
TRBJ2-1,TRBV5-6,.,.,TGTGCCAGCAGCCCGGCGAAGGGGATGATCACTGAGCAGTTCTTC,CASSPAKGMITEQFF
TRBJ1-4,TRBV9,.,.,TGTGCCAGCAGCGTAGCGGATGAAAAACTGTTTTTT,CASSVADEKLFF
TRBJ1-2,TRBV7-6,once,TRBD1,TGTGCCAGCAGCTCCGGACAGGGGATGAGGGATGGCTACACCTTC,CASSSGQGMRDGYTF
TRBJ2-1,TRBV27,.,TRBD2,TGTGCCAGCAGTTCATATACCGGGACTAGCGGGACTAATGAGCAGTTCTTC,CASSSYTGTSGTNEQFF